The text below deals with one T cell receptor (beta chain). V was cut by 1 base and J by 1 base, with 8 bases left in between. Germline values: CDR1 MNHEY, CDR2 SMNVEV (reference sequence). The CDR3 is 15 residues long. The sample belongs to a study of T cell changes during pregnancy in multiple sclerosis. Only in-frame clones appear in the TCRdb table, and some are missing; sequencing was by immunoSEQ multiplex PCR. The profile shows around 69,000 clones, around 92% of them singletons. J is TRBJ1-5 and V is TRBV27, with D perhaps TRBD1 (6 bases). Sequenced here: peripheral blood, sampled in the third trimester of pregnancy. The clonotype was recovered from a female donor in good health, enrolled as a control in a pregnancy study. CDR3: CASSLLGASNQPQHF. The CDR3 nucleotides are TGTGCCAGCAGTTTATTGGGGGCCAGCAATCAGCCCCAGCATTTT.